This T cell receptor beta chain is from a study of T cells in Graves' hyperthyroidism and ophthalmopathy (dated by TCRdb to between 2018 and 2021). With regard to the full study: Peripheral blood samples were taken at the time of initial diagnosis, prior to any treatment. According to the paper, TCR Vbeta CDR3 sequencing was carried out on some 140 peripheral blood samples, which came from more than 40 ophthalmopathy, around 75 hyperthyroidism and around 17 progressor patients. TCR V-J signatures able to tell the groups apart were searched for in a discovery cohort of approximately 95 patients, of whom more than 40 had Graves' ophthalmopathy and about 60 had stable Graves' hyperthyroidism. Prospective prediction of ophthalmopathy was tested in an independent validation cohort consisting of about 20 hyperthyroidism patients and approximately 16 patients who later progressed to ophthalmopathy. In several Graves' hyperthyroidism patients, the study also compared T-cell repertoires from thyroid tissue with T-cell repertoires from blood. For training and testing, the 95 to 100 patients in the discovery cohort were randomly divided in a 7:3 ratio. Following sampling, methimazole starting at 30 mg daily was given to hyperthyroidism patients, and high-dose intravenous methylprednisolone was given to ophthalmopathy patients.

The CDR3 sequence holds 14 residues, the cysteine and phenylalanine included. Solely the CDR3 DNA is kept, with 42 bases framed from the first base. V is pared back by 4 bases and J by 1 base, with 14 bases lying between the germline termini. The germline V gene encodes CDR1 DFQATT and CDR2 SNEGSKA (reference sequence). This clonotype was detected many times. No cognate antigen has been identified for it. Base qualities are not provided; no much larger clone lies one nucleotide away. Study-level results and caveats: Most expanded thyroid clonotypes (frequency above 0.001) were also detected in blood, suggesting blood repertoires may reflect thyroid immune responses. In validation, the model predicted progression to ophthalmopathy a median of roughly 6.2 months before onset, with roughly 68% sensitivity and more than 72% specificity. No statistical method was used to set the sample size in advance, and investigators knew the group allocation. Ophthalmopathy was separated from stable hyperthyroidism by a 13 V-J signature model, with over 85% sensitivity and about 81% specificity obtained in cross-validation and 80%/75% obtained in testing.

Moderately to severely active disease, a Clinical Activity Score of at least 3, a NOSPECS grade of at least 4, and a duration under 3 months were present in ophthalmopathy patients. The study excluded patients with uncontrolled infections, other autoimmune diseases, pregnancy or lactation. Diagnoses were based on clinical symptoms, serum thyroxine and TRAb, thyroid ultrasound and orbital computed tomography. PBMCs were isolated from about 9.1 ml of fresh peripheral blood by Ficoll-Paque density gradient centrifugation. Total RNA was extracted using Trizol reagent, and RNA quality was assessed on an Agilent 2100 Bioanalyzer. The TCR beta CDR3 regions were amplified from the RNA transcripts. The first round of RT-PCR for the TCR CDR3 was performed with the HTBI primer set and the Qiagen OneStep RT-PCR kit. Libraries were constructed in a second round of multiplex PCR, after which size selection and purification were carried out. The libraries were sequenced on an Illumina HiSeq2000 using paired-end 100 bp reads. The study's processing was this. SOAPnuke was used to process the raw data, throwing out any read that contained adapters or uncalled bases, had a mean Phred below 15, or lacked an exact constant-primer or identifier match. High-quality paired reads were merged using COPE v1.2.5, and each unique nucleotide sequence was defined as a clonotype. Clonotypes were aligned to IMGT TRBV, TRBD and TRBJ reference segments using MiTCR v1.1. Only V-J combinations with frequency above 0.0001, covering about 99% of repertoires, were analysed. A TCS score was defined as the ratio of F50 (clonal expansion) to E x V (chaos), with BLOSUM62-based TCRdist applied between CDR3 peptides within each V-J. Welch's t-statistics and random forest reduced fewer than 600 V-J features to 10 to 15, which were used in a naive Bayes classifier (R e1071). TCRdb took the public reads, trimmed them with fastp at Q25, ran MiXCR for clone calling and kept in-frame beta chains. Rows with one shared CDR3 protein collapse into an entry with the most common genes and DNA. The authors' filters were not applied to this entry. This sample is represented by under 350,000 distinct CDR3 sequences; about a sixth of them were singletons. Of the sample, around 58% falls within the top ten clones.

The TCR sequence derives from a woman aged 55-69 years with Graves' ophthalmopathy. Sequencing input: blood. The V gene is TRBV20-1 and the J gene is TRBJ2-7, and perhaps TRBD1 as D gene, on 7 matching bases. The sequenced DNA is TGCAGTGCTACCGACGGGGGACAGTCCTACGAGCAGTACTTC. It is translated as CSATDGGQSYEQYF.